This T cell receptor (beta chain) was profiled in a study of cytomegalovirus exposure and HLA in healthy donors. General study findings and limits: At a 0.05 false discovery rate, a later analysis found around 15,000 TCR beta sequences to be associated with HLA alleles.

This CDR3 is built from 14 residues. Germline V CDR1 and CDR2: SSHAT, FNYEAQ (reference sequence). Concerning this clone itself: Antigen specificity is unknown. A read error may produce the germline difference seen at one junction end.

The study ran its PCR with 60 Vbeta and 13 Jbeta primers. This table comes from immunoSEQ multiplex PCR, and its TCRdb copy is limited to in-frame clones, with some not included. This sample carries over 150,000 clones, roughly 85% of them seen once, and the ten largest clones take around 1.9%. The receptor comes from a man aged 40-55 years in good health and CMV-seronegative. The sequencing sample was made of PBMCs. The V and J genes are TRBV7-7 and TRBJ2-7; TRBD1 is a possible D gene (5 bases). The CDR3 DNA reads TGTGCTAGCAGCTTAAACCCAGGGCAGGGCGAGCAGTACTTC. Translated: CASSLNPGQGEQYF.